A single sample is the source of the 5 T cell receptor beta chains below, sequenced in a study of patients and donors after allogeneic stem cell transplantation. TCRdb re-analysed the RT-PCR reads in MiXCR, keeping a single row per CDR3 protein. Altogether about 25,000 distinct CDR3 sequences are present, more than 8% being singletons, with the ten largest covering less than 50%. The source material was blood, either unsorted or a sorted T cell fraction (not recorded which). These TCRs come from a human donor who was either an allogeneic HSCT recipient or a stem cell or donor lymphocyte infusion donor (not recorded which). It is not recorded whose cells these are; they may come from a transplant donor.

The rearrangement joins TRBV7-6 to TRBJ2-7; the match to TRBD2 covers 8 bases. The CDR3 sequence is 15 residues long. The V gene's germline CDR1 is SGHVS and CDR2 FNYEAQ. J lost 3 bases, V lost 1 base, and 5 bases had no gene match. The CDR3 nucleotides are TGTGCCAGCAGCTTAGAGGGCGGGGGGCTCTACGAGCAGTACTTC. Translating it yields CASSLEGGGLYEQYF. Full variable domain (missing parts from reference TRBV7-6 and TRBJ2-7): GAGVSQSPRYKVTKRGQDVALRCDPISGHVSLYWYRQALGQGPEFLTYFNYEAQQDKSGLPNDRFSAERPEGSISTLTIQRTEQRDSAMYRCASSLEGGGLYEQYFGPGTRLTVT.

The chain links TRBV6-1 to TRBJ1-1; 7 bases are shared with TRBD1. The CDR3 covers 16 residues. Germline-derived CDR1 and CDR2 are MNHNS and SASEGT. Unmatched junction bases numbered 8, after V lost 3 bases and J lost 1 base. The CDR3 protein is CASSEGRGAPNTEAFF. The CDR3 DNA follows: TGTGCCAGCAGTGAGGGCAGGGGGGCCCCGAACACTGAAGCTTTCTTT.

This clonotype was counted between two and nine times. The rearrangement links TRBV19 to TRBJ2-7, with 7 bases aligning to TRBD1. Unmatched junction bases numbered 5, after V lost 5 bases and J lost 4 bases. The CDR3 runs to 13 residues. CDR1 LNHDA and CDR2 SQIVND come from the germline V gene (reference sequence). CDR3 nucleotides: TGTGCCAGTAGTGTGGGACAGTCTTACGAGCAGTACTTC. This encodes CASSVGQSYEQYF. Filled out from reference TRBV19 and TRBJ2-7, the complete variable domain reads DGGITQSPKYLFRKEGQNVTLSCEQNLNHDAMYWYRQDPGQGLRLIYYSQIVNDFQKGDIAEGYSVSREKKESFPLTVTSAQKNPTAFYLCASSVGQSYEQYFGPGTRLTVT.

This clonotype was counted at least ten times. CDR3 sequence (DNA): TGCAGTGCTGAGGGTCAGGGACAAATAGGGTACGGGCAGTTCTTC. This codes for CSAEGQGQIGYGQFF. V is TRBV20-1 and J is TRBJ2-1; possibly TRBD1 for D (6 bases). The CDR3 spans 15 residues. Germline V gives CDR1 DFQATT, CDR2 SNEGSKA (reference sequence). Trimming took off 5 bases at V and 12 bases at J, with 26 bases between the two ends.

This clonotype has more than one count but fewer than ten. V and J are TRBV5-6 and TRBJ2-7, with D possibly matching TRBD2 (5 bases). This CDR3 comprises 16 residues. The V end lost 0 bases, the J end lost 6 bases, and 19 bases lay between the germline ends. CDR1 is SGHDT and CDR2 is YYEEEE in the germline V gene. The CDR3 bases are TGTGCCAGCAGCTTGGGGGGTGGAGGTTGGTCGGGCGAGCAGTACTTC. Encoded protein: CASSLGGGGWSGEQYF.